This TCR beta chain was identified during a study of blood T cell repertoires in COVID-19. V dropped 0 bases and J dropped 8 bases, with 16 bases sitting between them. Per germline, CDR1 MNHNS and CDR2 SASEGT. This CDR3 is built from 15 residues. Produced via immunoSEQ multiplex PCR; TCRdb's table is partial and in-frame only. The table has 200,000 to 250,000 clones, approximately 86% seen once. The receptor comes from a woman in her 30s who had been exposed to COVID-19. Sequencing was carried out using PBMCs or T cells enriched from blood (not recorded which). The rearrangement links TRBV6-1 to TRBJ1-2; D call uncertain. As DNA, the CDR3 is TGTGCCAGCAGTGAAGCTCCCCGGGGTCCTGGGGGCTACACCTTC. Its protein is CASSEAPRGPGGYTF.